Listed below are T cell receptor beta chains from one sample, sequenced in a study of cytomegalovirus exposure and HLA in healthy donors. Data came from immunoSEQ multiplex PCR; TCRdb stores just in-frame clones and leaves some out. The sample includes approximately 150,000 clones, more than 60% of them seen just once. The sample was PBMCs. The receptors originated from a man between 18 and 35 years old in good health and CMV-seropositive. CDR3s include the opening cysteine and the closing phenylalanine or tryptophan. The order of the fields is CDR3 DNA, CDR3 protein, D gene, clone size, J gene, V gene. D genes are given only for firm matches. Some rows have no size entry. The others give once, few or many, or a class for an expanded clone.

CDR3 DNA: TGTGCCACCAAGACTAGCGGCGTCCACGAGCAGTACTTC
CDR3 protein: CATKTSGVHEQYF
D gene: TRBD2
clone size: .
J gene: TRBJ2-7
V gene: TRBV6-5

CDR3 DNA: TGCGCCAGCAGCAGCACAGGGGGCGGTAGCACTGAAGCTTTCTTT
CDR3 protein: CASSSTGGGSTEAFF
D gene: TRBD1
clone size: .
J gene: TRBJ1-1
V gene: TRBV10-2

CDR3 DNA: TGTGCCAGCAGTGGACTAGCGGGACAGAACACCGGGGAGCTGTTTTTT
CDR3 protein: CASSGLAGQNTGELFF
D gene: TRBD2
clone size: .
J gene: TRBJ2-2
V gene: TRBV7-9

CDR3 DNA: TGCGCCAGCAGCTCGAAAGGGACACCTAGCACAGATACGCAGTATTTT
CDR3 protein: CASSSKGTPSTDTQYF
D gene: .
clone size: .
J gene: TRBJ2-3
V gene: TRBV4-1

CDR3 DNA: TGCAGCGTTGTATGGCAGGTTGGGACTGAAGCTTTCTTT
CDR3 protein: CSVVWQVGTEAFF
D gene: .
clone size: .
J gene: TRBJ1-1
V gene: TRBV29-1

CDR3 DNA: TGTGCCAGCAGCTTATCCGGGACAGGGAAGACTGAAGCTTTCTTT
CDR3 protein: CASSLSGTGKTEAFF
D gene: TRBD1
clone size: .
J gene: TRBJ1-1
V gene: TRBV5-4

CDR3 DNA: TGCAGCGTCCGGATGGACAGGGGTGATGGCTACACCTTC
CDR3 protein: CSVRMDRGDGYTF
D gene: TRBD1
clone size: once
J gene: TRBJ1-2
V gene: TRBV29-1

CDR3 DNA: TGCGCCAGCAACGAGGGGGCGACTAATGAAAAACTGTTTTTT
CDR3 protein: CASNEGATNEKLFF
D gene: TRBD1
clone size: .
J gene: TRBJ1-4
V gene: TRBV5-1

CDR3 DNA: TGTGCCTGGAGTACAGGGGGGAGTAGCGGCAGAAGCTCCTACAATGAGCAGTTCTTC
CDR3 protein: CAWSTGGSSGRSSYNEQFF
D gene: TRBD1
clone size: .
J gene: TRBJ2-1
V gene: TRBV30

CDR3 DNA: TGTGCCACCCGGGGGAGGGGTTACACCGGGGAGCTGTTTTTT
CDR3 protein: CATRGRGYTGELFF
D gene: TRBD2
clone size: .
J gene: TRBJ2-2
V gene: TRBV19

CDR3 DNA: TGTGCCAGCGGCTTAGCGGGACTAGCGGCTTCGGGAAATGAGCAGTTCTTC
CDR3 protein: CASGLAGLAASGNEQFF
D gene: TRBD2
clone size: .
J gene: TRBJ2-1
V gene: TRBV7-2

CDR3 DNA: TGTGCCAGCATAAAGCGAACCGGAGCTAGGAATGAGCAGTTCTTC
CDR3 protein: CASIKRTGARNEQFF
D gene: .
clone size: .
J gene: TRBJ2-1
V gene: TRBV6-4

CDR3 DNA: TGTGCCAGCAGCGCCCGACTAGTTTCTGGGAATGAGCAGTTCTTC
CDR3 protein: CASSARLVSGNEQFF
D gene: .
clone size: .
J gene: TRBJ2-1
V gene: TRBV11-1

CDR3 DNA: TGTGCCAGCAGCTCCGGGACAGGGGTTAATCAGCCCCAGCATTTT
CDR3 protein: CASSSGTGVNQPQHF
D gene: TRBD1
clone size: .
J gene: TRBJ1-5
V gene: TRBV11-2

CDR3 DNA: TGTGCCAGCAGTGCCTCTCCGGGACTTCCGTTCTTC
CDR3 protein: CASSASPGLPFF
D gene: .
clone size: .
J gene: TRBJ2-1
V gene: TRBV6-5

CDR3 DNA: TGCAGCGTCCGGACAGGGGGCGACACCGGGGAGCTGTTTTTT
CDR3 protein: CSVRTGGDTGELFF
D gene: TRBD1
clone size: .
J gene: TRBJ2-2
V gene: TRBV29-1

CDR3 DNA: TGTGCCAGCAGCTTGGAGTTAGCAGTAAACATTCAGTACTTC
CDR3 protein: CASSLELAVNIQYF
D gene: .
clone size: .
J gene: TRBJ2-4
V gene: TRBV5-6

CDR3 DNA: TGTGCCAGCAGTATTAGCAGGCCCCAGCATTTT
CDR3 protein: CASSISRPQHF
D gene: .
clone size: .
J gene: TRBJ1-5
V gene: TRBV28

CDR3 DNA: TGTGCCAGCACCCACCAGGGGGCGCGTTCCGGGGAGCTGTTTTTT
CDR3 protein: CASTHQGARSGELFF
D gene: TRBD1
clone size: few
J gene: TRBJ2-2
V gene: TRBV9

CDR3 DNA: TGTGCCAGCATCCATCAGTGGATTAGAGGGACTGAAGCTTTCTTT
CDR3 protein: CASIHQWIRGTEAFF
D gene: .
clone size: .
J gene: TRBJ1-1
V gene: TRBV28

CDR3 DNA: TGTGCCAGCAGGGTTGGAGGGGAAGAGACCCAGTACTTC
CDR3 protein: CASRVGGEETQYF
D gene: .
clone size: .
J gene: TRBJ2-5
V gene: TRBV6-1

CDR3 DNA: TGCAGCGTTGTTCTGGCAAACCTGAACACTGAAGCTTTCTTT
CDR3 protein: CSVVLANLNTEAFF
D gene: .
clone size: .
J gene: TRBJ1-1
V gene: TRBV29-1

CDR3 DNA: TGTGCCAGCAGTTCAGCTAGCGGGAGGACCCGGTTTGAGACCCAGTACTTC
CDR3 protein: CASSSASGRTRFETQYF
D gene: TRBD2
clone size: .
J gene: TRBJ2-5
V gene: TRBV28

CDR3 DNA: TGTGCCAGCTCGGGGACAGTAAATCAGCCCCAGCATTTT
CDR3 protein: CASSGTVNQPQHF
D gene: TRBD1
clone size: .
J gene: TRBJ1-5
V gene: TRBV18

CDR3 DNA: TGTGCCAGTAGTATAGGGTCGCAGGGCTACACCTTC
CDR3 protein: CASSIGSQGYTF
D gene: .
clone size: few
J gene: TRBJ1-2
V gene: TRBV19

CDR3 DNA: TGTGCCAGCAGGGCAGAACAGGTAGCCAAAAACATTCAGTACTTC
CDR3 protein: CASRAEQVAKNIQYF
D gene: .
clone size: .
J gene: TRBJ2-4
V gene: TRBV2

CDR3 DNA: TGTGCCAGCAGCGTGGCTAGCGGGAGTATCGTCCCTGATCAAGAGACCCAGTACTTC
CDR3 protein: CASSVASGSIVPDQETQYF
D gene: TRBD2
clone size: few
J gene: TRBJ2-5
V gene: TRBV9

CDR3 DNA: TGTGCCAGCAGTTTAGCAGAAGAGCAGTTCTTC
CDR3 protein: CASSLAEEQFF
D gene: .
clone size: .
J gene: TRBJ2-1
V gene: TRBV28

CDR3 DNA: TGTGCCAGCAGCCCCAGGGGGCGGCCGGCCTACGAGCAGTACTTC
CDR3 protein: CASSPRGRPAYEQYF
D gene: TRBD1
clone size: .
J gene: TRBJ2-7
V gene: TRBV11-2

CDR3 DNA: TGTGCCAGCAGCATCCACAGGGTCGGTGGGGCGTCGGACCGAGAAGCTTTCTTT
CDR3 protein: CASSIHRVGGASDREAFF
D gene: .
clone size: .
J gene: TRBJ1-1
V gene: TRBV7-9

CDR3 DNA: TGTGCCAGCGAACCGGGACTAGGGTTCCTTAGCACAGATACGCAGTATTTT
CDR3 protein: CASEPGLGFLSTDTQYF
D gene: TRBD2
clone size: once
J gene: TRBJ2-3
V gene: TRBV5-4

CDR3 DNA: TGCGCCAGCAGCTTGATGGGACAATCAAATGAAAAACTGTTTTTT
CDR3 protein: CASSLMGQSNEKLFF
D gene: .
clone size: .
J gene: TRBJ1-4
V gene: TRBV5-1

CDR3 DNA: TGTGCCAGCAGTCCAGGCGGGGGGCGAGATACGCAGTATTTT
CDR3 protein: CASSPGGGRDTQYF
D gene: TRBD2
clone size: .
J gene: TRBJ2-3
V gene: TRBV7-7

CDR3 DNA: TGTGCCAGCAGTATAGCGGGAGGGACCTACGAGCAGTACTTC
CDR3 protein: CASSIAGGTYEQYF
D gene: TRBD2
clone size: .
J gene: TRBJ2-7
V gene: TRBV11-2

CDR3 DNA: TGCGCCAGCAGCCTAAGACTAGCGGGAGACACAGATACGCAGTATTTT
CDR3 protein: CASSLRLAGDTDTQYF
D gene: TRBD2
clone size: .
J gene: TRBJ2-3
V gene: TRBV4-1

CDR3 DNA: TGTGCCAGCAGCTCCTTACTCGGCAATGAGCAGTTCTTC
CDR3 protein: CASSSLLGNEQFF
D gene: .
clone size: .
J gene: TRBJ2-1
V gene: TRBV11-2

CDR3 DNA: TGTGCCAGCAGTTCCCTGACTAGCGGGAAATACGAGCAGTACTTC
CDR3 protein: CASSSLTSGKYEQYF
D gene: TRBD2
clone size: .
J gene: TRBJ2-7
V gene: TRBV2

CDR3 DNA: TGTGCCAGCAGCTACCGACGGACAGTAGAAGCTTTCTTT
CDR3 protein: CASSYRRTVEAFF
D gene: .
clone size: .
J gene: TRBJ1-1
V gene: TRBV7-2

CDR3 DNA: TGTGCCAGCAGCTTAAGCGGGAGGGACCATAATGAGCAGTTCTTC
CDR3 protein: CASSLSGRDHNEQFF
D gene: TRBD2
clone size: .
J gene: TRBJ2-1
V gene: TRBV7-8

CDR3 DNA: TGTGCCAGCAGCGGGCCCAGGACTGGAGACACCGGGGAGCTGTTTTTT
CDR3 protein: CASSGPRTGDTGELFF
D gene: .
clone size: .
J gene: TRBJ2-2
V gene: TRBV9

CDR3 DNA: TGTGCCAGCTCACCACCCGATGCGGGGAGAGCTTTCTTT
CDR3 protein: CASSPPDAGRAFF
D gene: .
clone size: .
J gene: TRBJ1-1
V gene: TRBV18

CDR3 DNA: TGTGCCAGCAGGCTAATTCGGACAGGATTATACAATGAGCAGTTCTTC
CDR3 protein: CASRLIRTGLYNEQFF
D gene: TRBD1
clone size: .
J gene: TRBJ2-1
V gene: TRBV28

CDR3 DNA: TGTGCCAGCAGAAGAACTAGCACAGATACGCAGTATTTT
CDR3 protein: CASRRTSTDTQYF
D gene: .
clone size: .
J gene: TRBJ2-3
V gene: TRBV2

CDR3 DNA: TGTGCCAGCATCAAACCGGGAGCGCTGGGCTCCTACGAGCAGTACTTC
CDR3 protein: CASIKPGALGSYEQYF
D gene: .
clone size: few
J gene: TRBJ2-7
V gene: TRBV28

CDR3 DNA: TGTGCCAGCAGCACCCGACTAGCGGGAGTTCCCGGGGAGCTGTTTTTT
CDR3 protein: CASSTRLAGVPGELFF
D gene: TRBD2
clone size: .
J gene: TRBJ2-2
V gene: TRBV7-8

CDR3 DNA: TGTGCCACCAGCAGCCCAACGGGGTGGCAGGAGCTGTTTTTT
CDR3 protein: CATSSPTGWQELFF
D gene: .
clone size: .
J gene: TRBJ2-2
V gene: TRBV15

CDR3 DNA: TGTGCCAGCAGTCCGTTATATGGCTACACCTTC
CDR3 protein: CASSPLYGYTF
D gene: .
clone size: .
J gene: TRBJ1-2
V gene: TRBV28

CDR3 DNA: TGTGCCAGCAGCTCCCAGGGACTAGTAGAGACCCAGTACTTC
CDR3 protein: CASSSQGLVETQYF
D gene: TRBD2
clone size: .
J gene: TRBJ2-5
V gene: TRBV7-2

CDR3 DNA: TGTGCCAGCAGATTTAGCGGGTCTCACTCCTACGAGCAGTACTTC
CDR3 protein: CASRFSGSHSYEQYF
D gene: TRBD2
clone size: .
J gene: TRBJ2-7
V gene: TRBV2